Listed below are T cell receptor beta chains from one sample, sequenced in a study of blood T cell repertoires in COVID-19. The protocol was immunoSEQ multiplex PCR, while the TCRdb copy is restricted to in-frame clones and leaves out a portion. Here the sample spans about 38,000 clones, around four fifths being singletons. The source material was peripheral blood. All receptors derive from a man aged 50 to 60 with active COVID-19. CDR3s include the opening cysteine and the closing phenylalanine or tryptophan.

V	J	CDR3
TRBV12-5	TRBJ1-2	CASGLGTGKYYGYTF
TRBV2	TRBJ1-6	CASSKPGQGRNSPLHF
TRBV6-5	TRBJ1-6	CASSPGQVNSPLHF
TRBV9	TRBJ1-1	CASSVPGVNTEAFF
TRBV6-1	TRBJ1-2	CASSEASGYAYTF
TRBV27	TRBJ2-5	CASSPQRGKETQYF
TRBV7-9	TRBJ1-3	CASGPSRQTGNTIYF
TRBV10-2	TRBJ2-7	CASSGAPEGSEQYF
TRBV9	TRBJ2-3	CASNSNTDTQYF
TRBV6-2/TRBV6-3	TRBJ2-2	CASSYRTSGGRTGELFF